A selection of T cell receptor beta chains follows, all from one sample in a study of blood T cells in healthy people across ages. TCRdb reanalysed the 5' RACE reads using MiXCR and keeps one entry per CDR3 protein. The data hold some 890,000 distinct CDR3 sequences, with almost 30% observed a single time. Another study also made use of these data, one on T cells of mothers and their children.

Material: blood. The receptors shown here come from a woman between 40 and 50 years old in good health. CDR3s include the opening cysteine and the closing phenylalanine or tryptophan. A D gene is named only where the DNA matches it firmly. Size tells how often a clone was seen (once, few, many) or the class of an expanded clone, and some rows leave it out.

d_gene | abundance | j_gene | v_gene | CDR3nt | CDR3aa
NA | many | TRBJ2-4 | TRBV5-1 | TGCGCCAGCAGCTTGGGCGGGGAGGAAAACATTCAGTACTTC | CASSLGGEENIQYF
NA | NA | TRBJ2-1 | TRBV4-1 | TGCGCCAGCAGCCAAGGGGCAGGGAGGAATGAGCAGTTCTTC | CASSQGAGRNEQFF
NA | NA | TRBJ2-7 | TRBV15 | TGTGCCGCCAGCAACTTTCTAGGTGACTCCTCCTACGAGCAGTACTTC | CAASNFLGDSSYEQYF
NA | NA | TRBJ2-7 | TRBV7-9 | TGTGCCAGCGCCCGAGAGGGAAACGAGCAGTACTTC | CASAREGNEQYF
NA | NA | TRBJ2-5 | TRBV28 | TGTGCCAGCAGTTTCCTGATGGTGATAGGGCAGTACTTC | CASSFLMVIGQYF
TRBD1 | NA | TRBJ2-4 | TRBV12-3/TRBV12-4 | TGTGCCAGCAGTCCAGACGGGACAGGCGGAGGCATTCAGTACTTC | CASSPDGTGGGIQYF
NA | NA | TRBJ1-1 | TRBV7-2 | TGTGCCAGCAGCCCCGGGGCGGGGACAGCTTTCTTT | CASSPGAGTAFF
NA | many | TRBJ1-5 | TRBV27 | TGTGCCAGCAGTTTAGGAAATAGCAATCAGCCCCAGCATTTT | CASSLGNSNQPQHF
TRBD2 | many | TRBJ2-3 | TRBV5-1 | TGCGCCAGCAGCTTTGAGGGGCTAGCGGGGGCAGATACGCAGTATTTT | CASSFEGLAGADTQYF
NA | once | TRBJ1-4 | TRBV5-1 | TGCGCCAGCAGCTTGGACGGTTTTAGTGAAAAACTGTTTTTT | CASSLDGFSEKLFF
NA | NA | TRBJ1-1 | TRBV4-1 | TGCGCCAGCAGTCAACAGGGACGTAGAACTGAAGCTTTCTTT | CASSQQGRRTEAFF
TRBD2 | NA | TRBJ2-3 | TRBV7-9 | TGTGCCAGCAGCTTAAAAACTAGCGGGGCCATGCTGGGGGATACGCAGTATTTT | CASSLKTSGAMLGDTQYF
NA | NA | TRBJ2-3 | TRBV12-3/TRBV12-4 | TGTGCCAGCAAATCTGGGGATACGCAGTATTTT | CASKSGDTQYF
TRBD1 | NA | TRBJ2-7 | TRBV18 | TGTGCCAGCTCACCACAAGGACAGGGATATATCTACGAGCAGTACTTC | CASSPQGQGYIYEQYF
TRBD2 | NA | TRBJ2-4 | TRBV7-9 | TGTGCCAGCAGCCTCAGCGGGGGGACCAAAAACATTCAGTACTTC | CASSLSGGTKNIQYF
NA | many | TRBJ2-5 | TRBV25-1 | TGTGCCAGCATCCCATTCGGGGCAGGGGCGCAAGAGACCCAGTACTTC | CASIPFGAGAQETQYF
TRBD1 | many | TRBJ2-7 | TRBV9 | TGTGCCAGCAGCATTACGACAGGGCAGGGGTACGAGCAGTACTTC | CASSITTGQGYEQYF
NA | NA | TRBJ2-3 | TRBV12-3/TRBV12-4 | TGTGCCAGCAGGAAGGCTTCAAGCACAGATACGCAGTATTTT | CASRKASSTDTQYF
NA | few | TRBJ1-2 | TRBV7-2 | TGTGCCAGCAGCGACGACAGGAACTATGGCTACACCTTC | CASSDDRNYGYTF
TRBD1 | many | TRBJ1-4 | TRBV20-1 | TGCAGTGCTAGGGGACAGAGTAATGAAAAACTGTTTTTT | CSARGQSNEKLFF
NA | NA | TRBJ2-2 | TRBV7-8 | TGTGCCAGCAGCTTCGTAAGAAACACCGGGGAGCTGTTTTTT | CASSFVRNTGELFF
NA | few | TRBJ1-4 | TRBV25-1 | TGTGCCAGCTCCCCAGGGTCAACTAATGAAAAACTGTTTTTT | CASSPGSTNEKLFF
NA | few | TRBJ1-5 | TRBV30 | TGTGCCTGGCGGGGTCACTATAGCAATCAGCCCCAGCATTTT | CAWRGHYSNQPQHF
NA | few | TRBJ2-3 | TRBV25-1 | TGTGCCAGCAGGGAGGACAGCCAGACGTCCCATACGCAGTATTTT | CASREDSQTSHTQYF
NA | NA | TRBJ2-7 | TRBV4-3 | TGCGCCAGCAGCCAAGGGACTCTCATCGGCGACGAGCAGTACTTC | CASSQGTLIGDEQYF
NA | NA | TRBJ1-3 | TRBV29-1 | TGCAGCGTTACTTATACAGGGGGAAACACCATATATTTT | CSVTYTGGNTIYF
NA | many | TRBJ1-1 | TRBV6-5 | TGTGCCAGCAGTTTCTCAGCGAACACTGAAGCTTTCTTT | CASSFSANTEAFF
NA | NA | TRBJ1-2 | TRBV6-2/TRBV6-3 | TGTGCCAGCAACCTGAGTCCCGGGGGTAACTATGGCTACACCTTC | CASNLSPGGNYGYTF
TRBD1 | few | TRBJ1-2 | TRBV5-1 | TGCGCCAGCAGCTCAACCGGGACAGGGACTGCTAACTATGGCTACACCTTC | CASSSTGTGTANYGYTF
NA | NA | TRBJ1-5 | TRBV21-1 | TGTGCCAGCAGCAAAGATTGGGGGGGCGAGAGCAATCAGCCCCAGCATTTT | CASSKDWGGESNQPQHF
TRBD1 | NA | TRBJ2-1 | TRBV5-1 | TGCGCCAGCAGCTCTTCCGGGACAGGGAGTGTTGGTAGCTACAATGAGCAGTTCTTC | CASSSSGTGSVGSYNEQFF
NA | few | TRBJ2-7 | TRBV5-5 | TGTGCCAGCAGCTGGGGGGGGCCCAACGAGCAGTACTTC | CASSWGGPNEQYF
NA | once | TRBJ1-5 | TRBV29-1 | TGCAGCGTCGCAACGGGGGAGCAGCCCCAGCATTTT | CSVATGEQPQHF
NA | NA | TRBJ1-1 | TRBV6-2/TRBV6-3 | TGTGCCAGCAGTAATTCGGGACACTTGAACACTGAAGCTTTCTTT | CASSNSGHLNTEAFF
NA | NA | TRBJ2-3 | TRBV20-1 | TGCAGTGCTTCTAGAGATAGCACAGATACGCAGTATTTT | CSASRDSTDTQYF
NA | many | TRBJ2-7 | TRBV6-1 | TGTGCCAGCAGTGAAGAAGAAGGAGGGGGCTACGAGCAGTACTTC | CASSEEEGGGYEQYF
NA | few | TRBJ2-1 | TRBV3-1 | TGTGCCAGCAGCCAACTCATCAATGAGCGGTTCTTC | CASSQLINERFF
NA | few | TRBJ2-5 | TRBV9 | TGTGCCAGCAGCCGTGGGGGAGGGACCCAGTACTTC | CASSRGGGTQYF
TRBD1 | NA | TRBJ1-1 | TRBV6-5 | TGTGCCAGCAGTTACACCGGACAGGGCCCGAACACTGAAGCTTTCTTT | CASSYTGQGPNTEAFF
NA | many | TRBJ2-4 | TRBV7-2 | TGTGCCAGCAGCCCCCCCAAATGGGTTTCGGGAAACATTCAGTACTTC | CASSPPKWVSGNIQYF
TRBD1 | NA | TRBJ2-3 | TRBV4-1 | TGCGCCAGCAGCCAGCAACAGGGGGTCGGCACAGATACGCAGTATTTT | CASSQQQGVGTDTQYF
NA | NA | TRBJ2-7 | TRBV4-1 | TGCGCCAGCAGCCAAGAGGTCCCGAGCTCCTACGAGCAGTACTTC | CASSQEVPSSYEQYF
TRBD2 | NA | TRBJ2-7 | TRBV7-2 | TGTGCCAGCAGCTTAGTCGCTGCTAGCGGGGCCTACGAGCAGTACTTC | CASSLVAASGAYEQYF
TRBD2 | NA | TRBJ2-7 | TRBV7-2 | TGTGCCAGCAGCTTTGTAGCGGGGGCCTACGAGCAGTACTTC | CASSFVAGAYEQYF
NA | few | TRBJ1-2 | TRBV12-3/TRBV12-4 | TGTGCCGGCAGTTTAGGTCAGGGAAACGGCTACACCTTC | CAGSLGQGNGYTF